This TCR beta chain emerged from a study of T cell repertoires in cytomegalovirus infection. Study-level information: Alongside well-studied HLA-B-restricted CMV epitopes, recently identified HLA-C-restricted CMV epitopes were also used. CMV infection and matching HLA type were both indicated by public TCR beta signatures.

Whole-study findings and limits: CMV carriers having the relevant HLA were flagged by cumulative public TCR beta family frequency. Across the ex vivo response, the dominant clonotypes were HLA-C-restricted CMV-specific TCR beta clonotypes.

This clonotype was seen more than once but under ten times. Its antigen remains unknown. TCRdb processed the reads anew with MiXCR; each CDR3 protein has one entry. The sample has 110,000 or so distinct CDR3 sequences; 30% are singletons. The receptor's source is a human donor in good health (CMV status not recorded). Some clones in this sample may be carry-over from other donors' samples. The source was CD8+ T cells from cultured PBMCs, collected from culture after CMV antigen stimulation.

The CDR3 DNA reads as TGTGCCAGCAGCTTTCGGGGGCAGAGCTCCTACAATGAGCAGTTCTTC. It specifies CASSFRGQSSYNEQFF. This sequence joins TRBV11-3 and TRBJ2-1; D is tentatively TRBD1 or TRBD2 (6 bases each). CDR1 SGHNT and CDR2 YENEEA come from the germline V gene. Trimming took 3 bases from V and 0 from J, leaving 12 bases between them. There are 16 residues in the CDR3.